The 21 T cell receptor beta chains reported below all come from one sample, sequenced in a study of CD8+ T cells in alopecia areata (dated by TCRdb to about 2018). The method behind the library was the immunoSEQ multiplex PCR assay. For TCR sequencing, RNA was extracted from every sample and reverse transcribed into cDNA to serve as template. TCRdb took over this immuneACCESS table, retaining in-frame rearrangements with V and J assigned. Such tables are incomplete; in checked studies, under half of the missing clones stem from an unresolved V gene, and the remainder is unexplained. This sample is represented by roughly 280,000 clones; around 64% of them were singletons. The ten biggest clones cover roughly 0.93% of the sample. The treatment or condition label here, explained by the study, means: oral pan-JAK inhibitor, 5-10 mg twice daily. The source was CD4+ T cells sorted from blood, collected around week 54, from a patient treated with tofacitinib. The receptors shown here come from a human donor with alopecia areata.

CDR3 sequence (DNA): TGCAGCGTTGGGTTCTATAGGGACAATGAGCAGTTCTTC. The encoded protein is CSVGFYRDNEQFF. The V gene is TRBV29-1, the J gene TRBJ2-1; D not certain. Between the trimmed V and J ends, which lost 4 bases and 5 bases, there was a span of 12 bases. CDR1 SQVTM and CDR2 ANQGSEA come from the germline V gene. CDR3 size: 13 residues.

This clone was recorded only once. The CDR3 reads CASSWDRSNSPLHF. CDR3 coding DNA: TGCGCCAGCAGCTGGGACAGGAGTAATTCACCCCTCCACTTT. This chain connects TRBV5-1 to TRBJ1-6; 8 nucleotides align to TRBD1. Germline-derived CDR1 and CDR2 are SGHRS and YFSETQ. The CDR3 loop spans 14 amino acids. V lost 3 bases and J lost 6; bases outside the gene matches: 2.

This chain uses TRBV30 with TRBJ1-1; D is uncertain. This CDR3 comprises 14 residues. Trimming took 1 base from V and 1 from J, leaving 10 bases between them. The V gene's germline CDR1 is GTSNPN and CDR2 SVGIG (reference sequence). The CDR3 loop reads CAWSENPSNTEAFF. The CDR3 region has the DNA TGTGCCTGGAGTGAAAATCCGTCGAACACTGAAGCTTTCTTT. The full variable domain, in which reference TRBV30 and TRBJ1-1 provide the parts outside the CDR3, is SQTIHQWPATLVQPVGSPLSLECTVEGTSNPNLYWYRQAAGRGLQLLFYSVGIGQISSEVPQNLSASRPQDRQFILSSKKLLLSDSGFYLCAWSENPSNTEAFFGQGTRLTVV.

This clone has more than one count but fewer than ten. The V and J genes are TRBV7-9 and TRBJ1-1, with D perhaps matching TRBD1 (5 bases). The CDR3 contains 14 residues. V was shortened by 5 bases and J by 9 bases, with 19 bases between the two germline ends. Germline V gives CDR1 SEHNR, CDR2 FQNEAQ (reference sequence). CDR3 in amino acids: CASSAIGQNYQAFF. The CDR3 coding sequence is TGTGCCAGCAGCGCAATCGGACAAAACTACCAAGCTTTCTTT.

This chain links TRBV2 with TRBJ1-5; TRBD1 might be the D (6 bases). CDR1 and CDR2 from the germline V gene are SNHLY and FYNNEI. The CDR3 has 14 residues. Trimming took off 8 bases at V and 2 bases at J, with 13 bases between the two ends. CDR3 sequence (DNA): TGTGCCAGCGGCCCCACAGGGCGCAATCAGCCCCAGCATTTT. Translating it yields CASGPTGRNQPQHF.

The V call is TRBV15, the J call TRBJ2-6, with D hard to call. The length of the CDR3 is 17 residues. V was cut by 0 bases and J by 3 bases, with 12 bases left in between. Germline V gene lookup returns CDR1 LNHNV and CDR2 YYDKDF (reference sequence). The CDR3 region has the DNA TGTGCCACCAGCAGAGACTTAGGTGCGGTTGGGGCCAACGTCCTGACTTTC. This sequence encodes CATSRDLGAVGANVLTF.

This chain uses TRBV29-1 with TRBJ2-5; the D gene is possibly TRBD1 (6 bases). The CDR3 extends over 11 amino acids. Per germline, CDR1 SQVTM and CDR2 ANQGSEA. Trimming removed 6 bases from V and 3 bases from J, with 8 bases in between. The CDR3 nucleotides are TGCAGCGTGGGACAAAAAGAGACCCAGTACTTC. Protein: CSVGQKETQYF.

The chain joins TRBV19 to TRBJ2-7, with 7 bases lining up with TRBD1. The V and J ends lost 3 bases and 5 bases, in that order; junction bases with no gene match: 7. In germline, CDR1 is LNHDA, CDR2 SQIVND (reference sequence). The CDR3 runs to 14 residues. In DNA, the CDR3 is TGTGCCAGTAGTATTGCGACAGGGCGCGACGAGCAGTACTTC. This codes for CASSIATGRDEQYF.

This clone showed up just a few times. The J gene is TRBJ2-3, the V gene TRBV10-3; D unresolved. V was trimmed by 6 bases and J by 4 bases, leaving 11 bases between them. Germline CDR1 reads ENHRY; CDR2 reads SYGVKD. The CDR3 is made up of 13 amino acids. This CDR3 reads CAIRRNAADTQYF. CDR3 DNA: TGTGCCATCAGAAGAAACGCCGCAGATACGCAGTATTTT.

This clone was found once. CDR3 loop: CASSIARTLQETQYF. CDR3 DNA: TGTGCCAGTAGTATAGCCCGGACCTTACAAGAGACCCAGTACTTC. The chain employs TRBV19 and TRBJ2-5; the D is unclear. The V end was cut by 1 base, the J end by 2 bases, with 11 bases between. The CDR3 totals 15 residues. The germline gives CDR1 LNHDA, CDR2 SQIVND (reference sequence).

The chain carries TRBV6-6 and TRBJ2-2; the D gene is possibly TRBD1 (5 bases). V lost 6 bases and J 0 bases, leaving 14 bases between the germline ends. The CDR3 spans 16 residues. Germline V gives CDR1 MNHNY, CDR2 SVGAGI (reference sequence). The CDR3 DNA sequence: TGTGCCAGCAGCCACGGACACCCCGCGAACACCGGGGAGCTGTTTTTT. Residues: CASSHGHPANTGELFF.

The chain uses TRBV30 and TRBJ1-1; D possibly corresponds to TRBD1 (5 bases). V gave up 3 bases and J gave up 0 bases, with 8 bases separating them. Germline lookup yields CDR1 GTSNPN and CDR2 SVGIG (reference sequence). This CDR3 has 13 amino acids. The CDR3: CAWRNRMNTEAFF. CDR3 nucleotide sequence: TGTGCCTGGAGAAACAGGATGAACACTGAAGCTTTCTTT.

V and J are TRBV29-1 and TRBJ1-1; 8 bases fit TRBD1. Germline CDR1 is SQVTM and CDR2 is ANQGSEA. The CDR3 consists of 13 residues. V lost 5 bases to trimming and J lost 3 bases; unmatched junction nucleotides: 5. The DNA of the CDR3 is TGCAGCGTTTTCAGGGGGCTTGACACTGAAGCTTTCTTT. Protein product: CSVFRGLDTEAFF.

The CDR3 spells CASSVNNEQFF. Here the CDR3 DNA reads TGTGCCAGCTCGGTCAACAATGAGCAGTTCTTC. This chain links TRBV18 with TRBJ2-1; no firm D call. In germline, CDR1 is KGHSH, CDR2 LQKENI. There are 11 residues in the CDR3. Trimming stripped 6 bases from V and 5 bases from J, with 5 bases between.

This clone has only one observation. V gene TRBV9 combines with J gene TRBJ2-5; 8 bases map to TRBD1. Losses at the gene ends were 3 bases for V and 4 bases for J; bases not matched to a gene: 8. CDR3 length: 15 amino acids. Germline assignment: CDR1 SGDLS and CDR2 YYNGEE. The CDR3 nucleotides read TGTGCCAGCAGCGCCCGCGCAGGGGGCACAGAGACCCAGTACTTC. Amino acids: CASSARAGGTETQYF.

The chain carries TRBV30 and TRBJ1-5; D call uncertain. From germline, CDR1 is GTSNPN and CDR2 SVGIG (reference sequence). Between the trimmed V and J ends, which lost 1 base and 7 bases, there was a span of 11 bases. There are 13 residues in the CDR3. The CDR3 coding sequence is TGTGCCTGGAGTGGCCCACTGGGGCAGCCCCAGCATTTT. Its translation: CAWSGPLGQPQHF.

This rearrangement joins TRBV29-1 to TRBJ1-1; 8 bases match TRBD1. V shed 7 bases, J shed 1 base, and the junction held 5 bases outside the gene matches. Germline-derived CDR1 and CDR2 are SQVTM and ANQGSEA. This CDR3 comprises 13 residues. The DNA of the CDR3 is TGCAGCGCTTGGACAGGGACGAACACTGAAGCTTTCTTT. Protein sequence: CSAWTGTNTEAFF. Full variable domain (rest looked up from reference TRBV29-1 and TRBJ1-1): SAVISQKPSRDICQRGTSLTIQCQVDSQVTMMFWYRQQPGQSLTLIATANQGSEATYESGFVIDKFPISRPNLTFSTLTVSNMSPEDSSIYLCSAWTGTNTEAFFGQGTRLTVV.

The chain combines TRBV6-5 with TRBJ1-2; D call uncertain. Trimming pared 6 bases from V and 8 bases from J, leaving 19 bases between. The CDR3 consists of 14 residues. Germline lookup yields CDR1 MNHEY and CDR2 SVGAGI. In DNA form, the CDR3 reads TGTGCCAGCAGCTCCTCCTATCCCCCTCTCGGCTACACCTTC. This translates into CASSSSYPPLGYTF.

The chain is built from TRBV2 and TRBJ1-1; D gene uncertain. This CDR3 comprises 13 residues. CDR1 is SNHLY, CDR2 FYNNEI, per germline. V was trimmed by 4 bases and J by 4 bases, leaving 10 bases between them. The CDR3 DNA follows: TGTGCCAGCAGTGTTTTCGGCGGCACTGAAGCTTTCTTT. It translates to CASSVFGGTEAFF.

Remarks on this clone: The junction does not match germline at one end; this may be a read error. CDR3 residues: CASSFGRSQSETQYF. For the CDR3, the DNA is TGTGCTAGCAGCTTCGGGCGGTCCCAGAGTGAGACCCAGTACTTC. The rearrangement links TRBV7-7 to TRBJ2-5, with D uncertain. CDR1 and CDR2 (germline): SSHAT, FNYEAQ (reference sequence). This CDR3 has 15 amino acids.

In its sample, this clone was seen a few times. The chain carries TRBV2 and TRBJ2-2; 7 bases agree with TRBD1. V lost 8 bases to trimming and J lost 4 bases; unmatched junction nucleotides: 10. The CDR3 totals 15 residues. The germline CDR1 and CDR2 sequences are SNHLY and FYNNEI. As DNA, the CDR3 is TGTGCCAGCCGGAGTCGGACAGGCGGCACCGGGGAGCTGTTTTTT. Translating gives CASRSRTGGTGELFF.